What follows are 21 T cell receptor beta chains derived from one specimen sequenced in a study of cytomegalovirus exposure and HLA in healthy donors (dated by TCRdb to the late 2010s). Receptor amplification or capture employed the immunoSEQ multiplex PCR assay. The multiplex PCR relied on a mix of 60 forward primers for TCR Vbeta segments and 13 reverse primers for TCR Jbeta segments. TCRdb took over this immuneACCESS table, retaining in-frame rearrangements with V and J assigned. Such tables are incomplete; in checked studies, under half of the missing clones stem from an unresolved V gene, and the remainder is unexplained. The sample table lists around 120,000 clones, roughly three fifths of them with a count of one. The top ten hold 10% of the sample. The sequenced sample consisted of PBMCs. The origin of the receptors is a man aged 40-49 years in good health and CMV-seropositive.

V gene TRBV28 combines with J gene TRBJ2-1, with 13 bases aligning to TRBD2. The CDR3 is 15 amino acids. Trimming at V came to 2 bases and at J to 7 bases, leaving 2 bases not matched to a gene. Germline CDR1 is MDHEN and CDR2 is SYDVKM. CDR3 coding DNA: TGTGCCAGCAGTTTAGGGACTAGCGGGAAAAATGAGCAGTTCTTC. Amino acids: CASSLGTSGKNEQFF.

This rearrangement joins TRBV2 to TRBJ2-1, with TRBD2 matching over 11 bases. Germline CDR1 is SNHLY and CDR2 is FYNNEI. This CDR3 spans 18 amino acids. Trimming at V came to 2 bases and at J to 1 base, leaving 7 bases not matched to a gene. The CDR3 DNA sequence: TGTGCCAGCAGTGAACCGGGACTAGCGGCCTTTTCCTACAATGAGCAGTTCTTC. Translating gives CASSEPGLAAFSYNEQFF.

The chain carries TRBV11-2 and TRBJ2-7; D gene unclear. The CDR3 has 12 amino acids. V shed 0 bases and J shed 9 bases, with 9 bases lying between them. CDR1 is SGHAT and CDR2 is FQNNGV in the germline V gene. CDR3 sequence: CASSLDRRRQYF. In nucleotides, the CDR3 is TGTGCCAGCAGCTTAGATCGGCGGAGGCAGTACTTC.

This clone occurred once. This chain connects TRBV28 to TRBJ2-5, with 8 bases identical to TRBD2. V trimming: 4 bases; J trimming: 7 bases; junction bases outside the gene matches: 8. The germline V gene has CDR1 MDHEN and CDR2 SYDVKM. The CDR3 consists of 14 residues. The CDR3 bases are TGTGCCAGCAGTTACGGAAGGCTAGCGGGGACCCAGTACTTC. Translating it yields CASSYGRLAGTQYF.

CDR3 sequence: CASSAGQGLAKNIQYF. The CDR3 DNA reads TGTGCCAGCAGCGCCGGACAGGGTCTAGCCAAAAACATTCAGTACTTC. The chain couples TRBV9 to TRBJ2-4; TRBD1 matches at 8 bases. Germline CDR1 SGDLS, CDR2 YYNGEE. J gave up 0 bases and V 3 bases, and 5 bases lay outside the gene matches. This CDR3 contains 16 residues. The whole variable domain, remainder taken from reference TRBV9 and TRBJ2-4, is DSGVTQTPKHLITATGQRVTLRCSPRSGDLSVYWYQQSLDQGLQFLIQYYNGEERAKGNILERFSAQQFPDLHSELNLSSLELGDSALYFCASSAGQGLAKNIQYFGAGTRLSVL.

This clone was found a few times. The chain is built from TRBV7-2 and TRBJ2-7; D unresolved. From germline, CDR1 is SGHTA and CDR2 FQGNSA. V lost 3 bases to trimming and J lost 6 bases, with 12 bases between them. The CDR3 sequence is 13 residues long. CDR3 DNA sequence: TGTGCCAGCAGCTTCGTCGACTTCGGCGAGCAGTACTTC. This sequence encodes CASSFVDFGEQYF.

CDR3 residues: CAIAETGVTGELFF. Written as DNA, the CDR3 is TGTGCCATCGCGGAGACAGGGGTCACCGGGGAGCTGTTTTTT. The chain links TRBV10-3 to TRBJ2-2; TRBD1 agrees at 8 bases. Per the germline V gene, CDR1 is ENHRY and CDR2 is SYGVKD. The V segment lost 8 bases and the J segment 4 bases; nucleotides outside the gene matches: 6. The CDR3 covers 14 residues.

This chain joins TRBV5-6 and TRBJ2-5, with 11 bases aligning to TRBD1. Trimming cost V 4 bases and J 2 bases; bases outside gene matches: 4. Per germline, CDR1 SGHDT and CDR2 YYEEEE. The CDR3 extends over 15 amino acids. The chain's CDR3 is CASSQDRGLQETQYF. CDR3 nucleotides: TGTGCCAGCAGCCAGGACAGGGGGCTACAAGAGACCCAGTACTTC.

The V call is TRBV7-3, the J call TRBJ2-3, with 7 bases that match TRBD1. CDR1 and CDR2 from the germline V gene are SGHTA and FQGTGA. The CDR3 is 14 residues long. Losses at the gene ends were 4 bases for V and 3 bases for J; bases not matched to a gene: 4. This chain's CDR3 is CASSSTGVTDTQYF. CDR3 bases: TGTGCCAGCAGCTCCACAGGGGTAACAGATACGCAGTATTTT.

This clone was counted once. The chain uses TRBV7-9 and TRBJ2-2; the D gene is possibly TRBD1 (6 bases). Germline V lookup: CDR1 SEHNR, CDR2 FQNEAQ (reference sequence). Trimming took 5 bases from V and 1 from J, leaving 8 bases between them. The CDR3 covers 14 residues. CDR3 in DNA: TGTGCCAGCAGCGGGACACAGAACACCGGGGAGCTGTTTTTT. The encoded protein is CASSGTQNTGELFF.

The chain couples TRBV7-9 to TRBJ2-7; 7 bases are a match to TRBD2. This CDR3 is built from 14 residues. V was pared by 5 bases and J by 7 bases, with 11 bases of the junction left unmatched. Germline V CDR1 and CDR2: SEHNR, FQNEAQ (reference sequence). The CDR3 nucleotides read TGTGCCAGCAGCCCCGGGACTACCCGGGTAGAGCAGTACTTC. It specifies CASSPGTTRVEQYF.

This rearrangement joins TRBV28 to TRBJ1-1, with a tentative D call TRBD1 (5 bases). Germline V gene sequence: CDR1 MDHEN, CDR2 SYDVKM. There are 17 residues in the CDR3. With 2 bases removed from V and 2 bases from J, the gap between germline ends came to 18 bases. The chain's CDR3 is CASSLHGTWTTNTEAFF. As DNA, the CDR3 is TGTGCCAGCAGTTTACATGGGACTTGGACGACCAACACTGAAGCTTTCTTT.

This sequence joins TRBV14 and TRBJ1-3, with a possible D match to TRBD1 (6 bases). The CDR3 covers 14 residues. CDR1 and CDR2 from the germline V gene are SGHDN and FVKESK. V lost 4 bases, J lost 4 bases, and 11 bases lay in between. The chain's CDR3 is CASSLGTIGNTIYF. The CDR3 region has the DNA TGTGCCAGCAGCCTCGGGACAATCGGAAACACCATATATTTT.

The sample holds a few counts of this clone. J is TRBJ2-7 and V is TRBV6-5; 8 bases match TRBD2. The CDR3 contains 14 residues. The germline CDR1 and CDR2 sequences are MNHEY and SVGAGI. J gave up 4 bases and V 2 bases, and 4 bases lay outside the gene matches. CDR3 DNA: TGTGCCAGCAGTTACAATTCGGGGGGGTACGAGCAGTACTTC. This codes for CASSYNSGGYEQYF.

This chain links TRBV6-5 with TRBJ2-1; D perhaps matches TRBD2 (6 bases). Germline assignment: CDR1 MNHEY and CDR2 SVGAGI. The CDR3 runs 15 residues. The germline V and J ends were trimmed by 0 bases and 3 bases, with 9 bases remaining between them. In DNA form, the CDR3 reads TGTGCCAGCAGTTACTCGATAGCGGACTACAATGAGCAGTTCTTC. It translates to CASSYSIADYNEQFF.

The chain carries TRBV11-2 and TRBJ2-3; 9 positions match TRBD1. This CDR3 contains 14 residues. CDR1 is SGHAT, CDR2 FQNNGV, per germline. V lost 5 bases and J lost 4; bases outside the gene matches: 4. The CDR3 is CASSKGQGPDTQYF. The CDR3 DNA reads TGTGCCAGCAGCAAGGGACAGGGCCCAGATACGCAGTATTTT. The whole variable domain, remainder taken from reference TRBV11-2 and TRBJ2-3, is EAGVAQSPRYKIIEKRQSVAFWCNPISGHATLYWYQQILGQGPKLLIQFQNNGVVDDSQLPKDRFSAERLKGVDSTLKIQPAKLEDSAVYLCASSKGQGPDTQYFGPGTRLTVL.

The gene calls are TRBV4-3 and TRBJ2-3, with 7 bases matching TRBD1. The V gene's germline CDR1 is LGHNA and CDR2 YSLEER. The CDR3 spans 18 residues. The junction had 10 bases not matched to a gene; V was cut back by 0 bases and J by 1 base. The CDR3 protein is CASSQDLLQGFGTDTQYF. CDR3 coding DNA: TGCGCCAGCAGCCAAGACCTCCTACAGGGGTTTGGCACAGATACGCAGTATTTT.

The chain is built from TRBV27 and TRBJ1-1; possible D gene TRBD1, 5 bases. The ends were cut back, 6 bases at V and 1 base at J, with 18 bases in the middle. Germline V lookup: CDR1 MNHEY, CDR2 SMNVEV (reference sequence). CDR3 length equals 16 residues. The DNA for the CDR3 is TGTGCCAGCAGCTTCTGGGCAGGGAGGGGGAACACTGAAGCTTTCTTT. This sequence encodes CASSFWAGRGNTEAFF.

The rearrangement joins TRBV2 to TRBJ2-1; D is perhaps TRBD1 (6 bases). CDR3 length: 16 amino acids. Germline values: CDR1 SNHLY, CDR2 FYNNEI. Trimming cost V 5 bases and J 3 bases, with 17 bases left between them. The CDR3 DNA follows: TGTGCCAGCAGTCGCCGGACAGTAACCCTCTACAATGAGCAGTTCTTC. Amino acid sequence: CASSRRTVTLYNEQFF.

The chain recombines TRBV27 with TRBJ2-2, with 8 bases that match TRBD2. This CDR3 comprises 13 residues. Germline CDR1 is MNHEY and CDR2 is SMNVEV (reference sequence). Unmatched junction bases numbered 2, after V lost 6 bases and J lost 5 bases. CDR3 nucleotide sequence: TGTGCCAGCAGCCGGGGGGGGACCGGGGAGCTGTTTTTT. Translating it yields CASSRGGTGELFF.

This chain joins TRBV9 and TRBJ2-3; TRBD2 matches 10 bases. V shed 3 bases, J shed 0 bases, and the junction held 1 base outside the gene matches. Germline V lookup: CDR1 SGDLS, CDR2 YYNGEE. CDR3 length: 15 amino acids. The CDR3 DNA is TGTGCCAGCAGCGATAGCGGGAGGAGCACAGATACGCAGTATTTT. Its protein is CASSDSGRSTDTQYF.